Listed below are T cell receptor beta chains from one sample, sequenced in a study of CD8+ T cells in alopecia areata. Sequencing was performed with immunoSEQ multiplex PCR; in TCRdb, only in-frame clones are kept and a portion is missing. Of approximately 140,000 clones detected, around 50% appear once; the ten largest clones hold over 5.5%. The sequenced sample consisted of CD4+ T cells sorted from blood. All receptors come from a human donor with alopecia areata. CDR3s include the opening cysteine and the closing phenylalanine or tryptophan. The order of the fields is D gene, J gene, clone size, V gene, CDR3 DNA, CDR3 protein. A D gene is named only where the DNA matches it firmly. Clone size is shown for a subset of rows, as once, few, many or a class of expanded clone.

. TRBJ2-7 . TRBV29-1 TGCAGCGTTAGGGTTGGACTAAGCACGCAGTACTTC CSVRVGLSTQYF
. TRBJ2-7 . TRBV18 TGTGCCAGCTCACCGAGGCGAAGCGGGTACGAGCAGTACTTC CASSPRRSGYEQYF
. TRBJ2-1 . TRBV5-6 TGTGCCAGCAGCGTAACCTACAATGAGCAGTTCTTC CASSVTYNEQFF
TRBD1 TRBJ2-7 few TRBV5-4 TGTGCCAGCCAACGGACAGGGGACGAGCAGTACTTC CASQRTGDEQYF
TRBD2 TRBJ2-7 . TRBV7-3 TGTGCCAGCAGCTCAGCGGGACCAAACGAGCAGTACTTC CASSSAGPNEQYF
. TRBJ1-1 few TRBV29-1 TGCAGCGTAAAGGGGAGATTGAACACTGAAGCTTTCTTT CSVKGRLNTEAFF
. TRBJ1-2 few TRBV19 TGTGCCAGTAGTATACTCGACAACGTCTATGGCTACACCTTC CASSILDNVYGYTF
. TRBJ2-2 . TRBV28 TGTGCCAGCAGTTCCTATGGACTGAGCAGGAATTCCTACCGTCCAACCGGGGAGCTGTTTTTT CASSSYGLSRNSYRPTGELFF
. TRBJ2-3 many TRBV18 TGTGCCAGCTCACCAATTTCAGGGAACGCAGATACGCAGTATTTT CASSPISGNADTQYF
. TRBJ2-3 once TRBV5-6 TGTGCCAGCAGCTTGGGACTACCCACAGATACGCAGTATTTT CASSLGLPTDTQYF
. TRBJ2-2 . TRBV2 TGTGCCAGCAGTGGTGCCACCGGGGAGCTGTTTTTT CASSGATGELFF
. TRBJ2-5 few TRBV10-3 TGTGCCATCAGTGTTGGACAACAAGAGACCCAGTACTTC CAISVGQQETQYF
TRBD2 TRBJ2-7 . TRBV5-1 TGCGCCAGCAGCTTGAGGACTAGCGGGACCTACGAGCAGTACTTC CASSLRTSGTYEQYF
. TRBJ2-7 . TRBV29-1 TGCAGCGTTGAGCTCGGAACGGGATTACTTTACGAGCAGTACTTC CSVELGTGLLYEQYF
. TRBJ2-1 . TRBV11-3 TGTGCCAGCAGCTTAGAGGGGGAACCCAGCAATGAGCAGTTCTTC CASSLEGEPSNEQFF
. TRBJ2-1 . TRBV5-6 TGTGCCAGCACCCGAGGGTGGCGCGAGCAGTTCTTC CASTRGWREQFF
TRBD1 TRBJ2-7 . TRBV6-5 TGTGCCAGCAGTTCCCGGGACAGCCCCTACGGGCAGTACTTC CASSSRDSPYGQYF
. TRBJ2-1 . TRBV5-4 TGTGCCAGCAGCTTAGGGTTAGCCCCCGATGAGCAGTTCTTC CASSLGLAPDEQFF
. TRBJ2-7 . TRBV29-1 TGCAGCGTTGGAGCAGGGAGGTACGAGCAGTACTTC CSVGAGRYEQYF
. TRBJ2-2 medium-sized TRBV7-2 TGTGCCAGCAGCCTGGGACATTGGAACACCGGGGAGCTGTTTTTT CASSLGHWNTGELFF
. TRBJ2-1 few TRBV2 TGTGCCAGCAGCCTCGTCCGCGGATCCTACAATGAGCAGTTCTTC CASSLVRGSYNEQFF
. TRBJ2-1 . TRBV4-1 TGCGCCAGCAGCCAAGAGTTTTTAGCGAATGAGCAGTTCTTC CASSQEFLANEQFF
. TRBJ2-3 many TRBV5-1 TGCGCCAGCAGCCCGATTCCCACAGATACGCAGTATTTT CASSPIPTDTQYF
TRBD1 TRBJ1-2 . TRBV7-9 TGTGCCAGCAGCGATACAGGGGGCGTTCTCTATGGCTACACCTTC CASSDTGGVLYGYTF
. TRBJ1-2 . TRBV19 TGTGCCAGTTGGACGCCCGGCTATGGCTACACCTTC CASWTPGYGYTF
TRBD1 TRBJ2-7 few TRBV29-1 TGCAGCGTTGGGGGTCGACAGGGGGCCTACGAGCAGTACTTC CSVGGRQGAYEQYF
TRBD1 TRBJ2-6 . TRBV7-2 TGTGCCAGCAGTCATGGTCCGGGACAGGGGAGCTCTGGGGCCAACGTCCTGACTTTC CASSHGPGQGSSGANVLTF
TRBD2 TRBJ2-7 few TRBV5-6 TGTGCCAGCAGCTTACGTCTAGCGGTCGAGCAGTACTTC CASSLRLAVEQYF
. TRBJ2-5 . TRBV10-3 TGTGCCATCAGGAGGGGTACGGGAAAAGAGACCCAGTACTTC CAIRRGTGKETQYF
. TRBJ1-2 few TRBV28 TGTGCCAGCACTGGCACGGTTTCCCCCTACGGCTACACCTTC CASTGTVSPYGYTF
. TRBJ1-1 . TRBV6-5 TGTGCCAGCAGACGAGGGTCCGTACACACTGAAGCTTTCTTT CASRRGSVHTEAFF
. TRBJ2-6 . TRBV28 TGTGCCAGCAGTTTCTGGGGGAACTCTGGGGCCAACGTCCTGACTTTC CASSFWGNSGANVLTF
. TRBJ2-5 . TRBV7-3 TGTGCCAGTGCTTTTTCGAGGGGAGAGACCCAGTACTTC CASAFSRGETQYF
. TRBJ2-5 few TRBV5-6 TGTGCCAGCAGTTCAGTTAGTTTGGGCAGCCAAGAGACCCAGTACTTC CASSSVSLGSQETQYF
. TRBJ2-3 once TRBV27 TGTGCCAGCAGAAGATCGGACACAGATACGCAGTATTTT CASRRSDTDTQYF
. TRBJ2-2 few TRBV29-1 TGCAGCGTTGAAGATACGGGGGCCTCGTGGACCGGGGAGCTGTTTTTT CSVEDTGASWTGELFF
TRBD1 TRBJ2-3 once TRBV28 TGTGCCAGCAGTACGGACAGGGGGTACACAGATACGCAGTATTTT CASSTDRGYTDTQYF
TRBD1 TRBJ1-1 few TRBV29-1 TGCAGCGGCCGGGACAGCGGATTCGTTGAAGCTTTCTTT CSGRDSGFVEAFF
TRBD1 TRBJ2-7 . TRBV6-6 TGTGCCAGCAGTTATTCTCGGACAGGGTGGATCGAGCAGTACTTC CASSYSRTGWIEQYF
TRBD2 TRBJ2-2 . TRBV5-1 TGCGCCAGCAGCCCCGGGACTAGCGTCGGGGAGCTGTTTTTT CASSPGTSVGELFF
TRBD1 TRBJ2-5 . TRBV7-2 TGTGCCAGCAGCTTAGACGGTTGGACAGGGAGATCTCAAGAGACCCAGTACTTC CASSLDGWTGRSQETQYF
TRBD2 TRBJ2-1 . TRBV5-4 TGTGCCAGCAGCTTGGAACTAGCGGGAGTAGAGCAGTTCTTC CASSLELAGVEQFF
. TRBJ2-3 few TRBV6-5 TGTGCCAGCACAAGGGGCACAAGTGCCGCAGATACGCAGTATTTT CASTRGTSAADTQYF
. TRBJ1-1 . TRBV19 TGTGCCAGTAGCTCCGACAGGAACACTGAAGCTTTCTTT CASSSDRNTEAFF
TRBD1 TRBJ2-2 . TRBV2 TGTGCCAGCATCAAAACAGGGGAAGGTACCGGGGAGCTGTTTTTT CASIKTGEGTGELFF
TRBD2 TRBJ2-2 . TRBV2 TGTGCCAGCACCCCCCTACTAGCGGGAGGATTCGGGGAGCTGTTTTTT CASTPLLAGGFGELFF
. TRBJ1-5 . TRBV7-9 TGTGCCAGCAGCTTAGCAGGGAATAGCAATCAGCCCCAGCATTTT CASSLAGNSNQPQHF
. TRBJ2-1 . TRBV29-1 TGCGGCTGCGCCTCCTACAATGAGCAGTTCTTC CGCASYNEQFF
. TRBJ1-1 . TRBV6-5 TGTGCCAGCAGTTATGGGCGGAACATGAACACTGAAGCTTTCTTT CASSYGRNMNTEAFF
. TRBJ2-7 few TRBV29-1 TGCAGCGTTGAAGTCGGGGCGGGCTTTGGGCAGTACTTC CSVEVGAGFGQYF
. TRBJ2-2 . TRBV7-2 TGTGCCAGCAGCTTAGCTAGAACCGCCGGGGAGCTGTTTTTT CASSLARTAGELFF